This T cell receptor (beta chain) appears in the sequencing data of a study of control samples from healthy donors and cancer patients. Trimming removed 5 bases from V and 7 bases from J, with 11 bases in between. Per the germline V gene, CDR1 is SGHAT and CDR2 is FQNNGV. This CDR3 is built from 12 residues. Generated by immunoSEQ multiplex PCR, the TCRdb table keeps only in-frame clones and is missing some. The sample holds about 120,000 clones, about 95% seen once. The chain has TRBV11-2 and TRBJ1-1; D ambiguous. The sequenced sample was blood. This TCR was recovered from a man aged 25 to 40 in good health. CDR3 region: CASSPRSGEAFF. In nucleotides, the CDR3 is TGTGCCAGCAGCCCAAGGAGTGGTGAAGCTTTCTTT.